This T cell receptor beta chain is drawn from a study of a mutant IDH1 vaccine in newly diagnosed glioma. Background on the study: All eight of the vaccinations patients received fell in weeks 1, 3, 5, 7, 11, 15, 19 and 23. Vaccine administration was initiated 4-6 weeks following radiotherapy alone, or with temozolomide cycles. Most had both radiotherapy and temozolomide beforehand; others had only one.

TCRdb's table, derived via immunoSEQ multiplex PCR, lists solely in-frame clones and lacks some. This sample has tens of thousands of clones, with approximately 84% found just once. Study conclusions and caveats: Vaccine-induced immune responses were detected in around 93% of patients.

Of note for this clone: Its antigen remains unknown.

The time point is: week 11, during vaccination. Each vaccine dose was 300 ug of mutant IDH1 20-mer peptide, with topical imiquimod. CDR1 MGHDK and CDR2 SYGVNS come from the germline V gene. This CDR3 is 14 amino acids long. V lost 3 bases, J lost 3 bases, and 9 bases lay in between. The source is a man aged 25 to 40 with glioma. Material: PBMCs, obtained from a glioma patient whose treatment included an IDH1 peptide vaccine. V and J are TRBV25-1 and TRBJ1-5; TRBD1 is a possible D gene (5 bases). The CDR3 DNA reads TGTGCCAGCAGTGACGGGGGTCACAATCAGCCCCAGCATTTT. Translated, it gives CASSDGGHNQPQHF. Together with reference TRBV25-1 and TRBJ1-5, the CDR3 gives the full variable domain: EADIYQTPRYLVIGTGKKITLECSQTMGHDKMYWYQQDPGMELHLIHYSYGVNSTEKGDLSSESTVSRIRTEHFPLTLESARPSHTSQYLCASSDGGHNQPQHFGDGTRLSIL.